This paragraph reports one TCR beta chain. What it binds is unknown. Through a sample-barcoded 5' primer and a J-beta primer mix, a second PCR was run for roughly 6 to 12 cycles. Each cDNA was tagged by a template-switch adaptor containing 12 random nucleotides. One entry per CDR3 protein, called by TCRdb with MiXCR from the 5' RACE reads. Seen here are around 1.7 million distinct CDR3 sequences, 28% observed once, and the top ten hold 7.7%. Germline V gene data show CDR1 as KGHDR and CDR2 as SFDVKD. J was trimmed by 2 bases and V by 3 bases; bases with no gene match: 6. The CDR3 is made up of 19 amino acids. PBMCs were isolated at a quantity of at least 7 million per sample. This sample is part of a study of blood T cells in healthy people across ages. Study results and limitations: Versus aged donors, long-lived donors had higher diversity and more naive CD4+ cells.

Sequenced material: blood. The gene calls are TRBV24-1 and TRBJ2-1; 16 bases fit TRBD2. This TCR came from a woman in her twenties or thirties in good health. This chain's CDR3 is CATSDTGLAGGQTYNEQFF. The CDR3 DNA follows: TGTGCCACCAGTGATACGGGACTAGCGGGGGGGCAGACCTACAATGAGCAGTTCTTC.